Each of the 20 T cell receptor beta chains below was sequenced from the same sample in a study of cytomegalovirus exposure and HLA in healthy donors. In the PCR, 60 Vbeta and 13 Jbeta primers were used. TCRdb's table, derived via immunoSEQ multiplex PCR, lists solely in-frame clones and lacks some. The sample consists of roughly 180,000 clones, 76% of them appearing once. The source material was PBMCs. The receptors shown here come from a young man in good health and CMV-seronegative.

The chain joins TRBV20-1 to TRBJ2-1, with TRBD2 matching over 7 bases. CDR3 length: 10 residues. The germline CDR1 and CDR2 sequences are DFQATT and SNEGSKA (reference sequence). The V and J ends lost 3 bases and 15 bases, in that order; junction bases with no gene match: 5. DNA of the CDR3: TGCAGTGCTAGTGGGAGGGACCTGTTCTTC. This gives the protein CSASGRDLFF.

This clone was observed a single time. For the CDR3, the DNA is TGTGCCAGCAGCCTCGACAGGGCCCCAGATACGCAGTATTTT. Its translation: CASSLDRAPDTQYF. V gene TRBV11-2 combines with J gene TRBJ2-3; 7 bases line up with TRBD1. J lost 4 bases, V lost 5 bases, and 6 bases had no gene match. The CDR3 has 14 residues. CDR1 is SGHAT, CDR2 FQNNGV, per germline.

The chain is built from TRBV7-8 and TRBJ2-3; D might be TRBD1 (6 bases). Germline V gene lookup returns CDR1 SGHVS and CDR2 FQNEAQ. The ends were cut back, 5 bases at V and 7 bases at J, with 22 bases in the middle. This CDR3 region has 16 residues. The CDR3 protein is CASSPMGQGTSHTQYF. DNA for the CDR3: TGTGCCAGCAGCCCTATGGGCCAGGGGACCAGTCATACGCAGTATTTT.

The CDR3 loop is CASSFRVLAEAFF. The CDR3 coding sequence is TGTGCCAGCAGTTTCAGGGTCTTAGCTGAAGCTTTCTTT. V gene TRBV27 combines with J gene TRBJ1-1, with D perhaps matching TRBD1 (5 bases). Germline CDR1 and CDR2: MNHEY and SMNVEV (reference sequence). This CDR3 comprises 13 residues. Trimming cost V 3 bases and J 6 bases, with 11 bases left between them.

The rearrangement joins TRBV2 to TRBJ2-3, with a weak D call TRBD2 (5 bases). V was pared by 8 bases and J by 2 bases, with 14 bases between. Germline CDR1 and CDR2: SNHLY and FYNNEI. The CDR3 has 14 amino acids. The chain's CDR3 is CASRRSGFTDTQYF. CDR3 sequence (DNA): TGTGCCAGCCGGCGCAGCGGCTTCACAGATACGCAGTATTTT.

The rearrangement joins TRBV30 to TRBJ2-7, with a tentative D call TRBD1 (5 bases). This CDR3 is built from 12 residues. Germline-derived CDR1 and CDR2 are GTSNPN and SVGIG (reference sequence). The V end was cut by 0 bases, the J end by 10 bases, with 13 bases between. The CDR3, as DNA: TGTGCCTGGAGTGTACTGGAAGGGGTTCAGTACTTC. Its translation is CAWSVLEGVQYF. Looking up the rest from reference TRBV30 and TRBJ2-7 gives the full variable domain: SQTIHQWPATLVQPVGSPLSLECTVEGTSNPNLYWYRQAAGRGLQLLFYSVGIGQISSEVPQNLSASRPQDRQFILSSKKLLLSDSGFYLCAWSVLEGVQYFGPGTRLTVT.

The chain uses TRBV2 and TRBJ2-2, with TRBD2 matching over 15 bases. This CDR3 is 18 amino acids long. The J segment lost 4 bases and the V segment lost 6 bases, leaving 9 bases of the junction unmatched. CDR1 SNHLY and CDR2 FYNNEI come from the germline V gene. The CDR3 region is CASSDGLAGGPATGELFF. The CDR3, as DNA: TGTGCCAGCAGCGACGGACTAGCGGGGGGGCCGGCCACCGGGGAGCTGTTTTTT.

This clone was seen a few times. The chain carries TRBV6-5 and TRBJ2-1, with 7 bases matching TRBD1. CDR1 is MNHEY and CDR2 is SVGAGI in the germline V gene. The CDR3 contains 13 residues. Trimming removed 6 bases from V and 8 bases from J; junction bases left unmatched: 7. CDR3 in DNA: TGTGCCAGCAGCAAACAGGGGCCCCATGAGCAGTTCTTC. This codes for CASSKQGPHEQFF.

This chain uses TRBV6-1 with TRBJ2-1; maybe TRBD2 (5 bases). V was shortened by 3 bases and J by 8 bases, with 17 bases between the two germline ends. The CDR3 extends over 15 amino acids. Germline V gene sequence: CDR1 MNHNS, CDR2 SASEGT. The CDR3 loop is CASSDEAGGTDEQFF. In nucleotides, the CDR3 is TGTGCCAGCAGTGATGAGGCTGGAGGTACCGATGAGCAGTTCTTC.

The chain links TRBV9 to TRBJ2-1, with 14 bases matching TRBD2. Germline-derived CDR1 and CDR2 are SGDLS and YYNGEE. Germline trimming cut 4 bases from V and 9 bases from J; bases unmatched to any gene: 6. This CDR3 has 15 amino acids. CDR3 bases: TGTGCCAGCAGCCCTCACGGACTAGCGGGAGGTGAGCAGTTCTTC. Translated, it gives CASSPHGLAGGEQFF. Using reference TRBV9 and TRBJ2-1 for the parts outside the CDR3, the full variable domain is DSGVTQTPKHLITATGQRVTLRCSPRSGDLSVYWYQQSLDQGLQFLIQYYNGEERAKGNILERFSAQQFPDLHSELNLSSLELGDSALYFCASSPHGLAGGEQFFGPGTRLTVL.

V gene TRBV28 combines with J gene TRBJ1-5; 10 nucleotides align to TRBD1. The germline CDR1 and CDR2 sequences are MDHEN and SYDVKM. The CDR3 is 15 amino acids. V lost 4 bases, J lost 3 bases, and 3 bases stayed unmatched. CDR3 loop: CASSSGQGLNQPQHF. Written as DNA, the CDR3 is TGTGCCAGCAGTTCGGGACAGGGGCTCAATCAGCCCCAGCATTTT.

The CDR3, as DNA: TGTGCCAGTAGTAGGACAGAGGATGGCTACACCTTC. Amino acids: CASSRTEDGYTF. This rearrangement joins TRBV19 to TRBJ1-2; possible D gene TRBD1, 6 bases. The CDR3 consists of 12 residues. Germline loops: CDR1 LNHDA, CDR2 SQIVND (reference sequence). V was clipped by 4 bases and J by 6 bases, with 9 bases between them.

The rearrangement joins TRBV6-5 to TRBJ1-5, with D tentatively TRBD1 (5 bases). The CDR3 has 15 residues. Between the trimmed V and J ends, which lost 5 bases and 0 bases, there was a span of 11 bases. Looked up from germline, CDR1 is MNHEY and CDR2 is SVGAGI. CDR3 loop: CASSRNRNSNQPQHF. CDR3 sequence (DNA): TGTGCCAGCAGTCGGAACAGGAATAGCAATCAGCCCCAGCATTTT.

The rearrangement uses TRBV19 and TRBJ2-7; 9 positions match TRBD1. This CDR3 is built from 15 residues. V shed 10 bases and J 2 bases; nucleotides not matched to a gene: 12. Germline V gene sequence: CDR1 LNHDA, CDR2 SQIVND (reference sequence). CDR3 coding DNA: TGTGCCACCGGCCTCGGGACAGGGACCCCCTACGAGCAGTACTTC. This encodes CATGLGTGTPYEQYF. Together with reference TRBV19 and TRBJ2-7, the CDR3 gives the full variable domain: DGGITQSPKYLFRKEGQNVTLSCEQNLNHDAMYWYRQDPGQGLRLIYYSQIVNDFQKGDIAEGYSVSREKKESFPLTVTSAQKNPTAFYLCATGLGTGTPYEQYFGPGTRLTVT.

This clone was counted between two and nine times. The rearrangement uses TRBV7-2 and TRBJ1-6; no clear D. This CDR3 comprises 13 residues. Germline loops: CDR1 SGHTA, CDR2 FQGNSA. Trimming shortened V by 5 bases and J by 10 bases, and 12 bases separated the two germline ends. The CDR3 loop is CASSGLRGSPLHF. CDR3 nucleotide sequence: TGTGCCAGCAGCGGACTTCGAGGGTCACCCCTCCACTTT.

This sequence joins TRBV6-1 and TRBJ1-5; D is uncertain. The CDR3 runs 12 residues. V was trimmed by 8 bases and J by 4 bases, leaving 9 bases between them. CDR1 is MNHNS, CDR2 SASEGT, per germline. This CDR3 reads CASSGLNQPQHF. CDR3 DNA sequence: TGTGCCAGCTCAGGATTAAATCAGCCCCAGCATTTT.

This clone was counted a few times. This sequence joins TRBV30 and TRBJ1-4; possible D gene TRBD1, 5 bases. Germline values: CDR1 GTSNPN, CDR2 SVGIG (reference sequence). The germline V and J ends were trimmed by 1 base and 7 bases, with 13 bases remaining between them. The CDR3 has 14 residues. DNA for the CDR3: TGTGCCTGGAGTGGAAAGGGGCGCAGTGAAAAACTGTTTTTT. This encodes CAWSGKGRSEKLFF.

CDR3 in DNA: TGTGCCAGCACCAAGGGGACAGGGGGCGAGACGTCTGGGGCCAACGTCCTGACTTTC. This codes for CASTKGTGGETSGANVLTF. The V and J genes are TRBV7-9 and TRBJ2-6; TRBD1 matches at 12 bases. Germline lookup yields CDR1 SEHNR and CDR2 FQNEAQ (reference sequence). This CDR3 is 19 amino acids long. V gave up 7 bases and J gave up 1 base; unmatched junction bases: 11.

The rearrangement uses TRBV9 and TRBJ2-2, with TRBD2 matching over 12 bases. CDR3 length equals 16 residues. CDR1 and CDR2 (germline): SGDLS, YYNGEE. The V segment lost 0 bases and the J segment 7 bases; nucleotides outside the gene matches: 4. CDR3 DNA sequence: TGTGCCAGCAGCGTAGAGGCTAGCGGGGGGGTCGGGGAGCTGTTTTTT. Its translation is CASSVEASGGVGELFF.

The chain employs TRBV19 and TRBJ1-6, with 9 bases lining up with TRBD1. CDR1 LNHDA and CDR2 SQIVND come from the germline V gene (reference sequence). The CDR3 is made up of 15 amino acids. The junction had 6 bases not matched to a gene; V was cut back by 5 bases and J by 7 bases. This CDR3 reads CASSVDRGGNSPLHF. In DNA form, the CDR3 reads TGTGCCAGTAGTGTGGACAGGGGCGGGAATTCACCCCTCCACTTT.